The rows below give T cell receptor beta chains drawn from one sample of a study of tumor-infiltrating lymphocytes in localized non-small cell lung cancer. Sequencing used immunoSEQ multiplex PCR; TCRdb keeps in-frame clones, though not all of them. The table has around 16,000 clones, about three quarters seen once. Sequenced material: lung tumor tissue. These receptors were obtained from a human donor with non-small cell lung cancer. Both conserved end residues are part of each CDR3. A D gene is named only where the DNA matches it firmly. A row's size may be missing; if present it is once, few, many or a size class.

TRBD1,-,TRBV12-5,15,TRBJ1-2,TGTGCTAGTGGTTTGGTACCGGGACAGAACTATGGCTACACCTTC,CASGLVPGQNYGYTF
-,-,TRBV5-1,13,TRBJ2-1,TGCGCCAGCAGCTTAGGGGGGCCCAATGAGCAGTTCTTC,CASSLGGPNEQFF
-,-,TRBV10-3,16,TRBJ1-1,TGTGCCATCAGTGGGGGCCGGGGACTCCCGAACACTGAAGCTTTCTTT,CAISGGRGLPNTEAFF
-,few,TRBV5-6,17,TRBJ1-2,TGTGCCAGCAGCCGGAGGACAGAGAGACTGGGTAACTATGGCTACACCTTC,CASSRRTERLGNYGYTF
-,few,TRBV6-1,12,TRBJ1-5,TGTGCCAGCAGGAGGGGTAATCAGCCCCAGCATTTT,CASRRGNQPQHF
-,few,TRBV5-4,14,TRBJ2-1,TGTGCCAGCAGCGCTACGGGCTCCTACAATGAGCAGTTCTTC,CASSATGSYNEQFF
-,-,TRBV6-1,14,TRBJ1-4,TGTGCCAGCAGTGGGACAACAACTAATGAAAAACTGTTTTTT,CASSGTTTNEKLFF
TRBD2,-,TRBV30,14,TRBJ2-5,TGTGCCTGGAGCCCCGGGACTAGTACGGAGACCCAGTACTTC,CAWSPGTSTETQYF
-,-,TRBV5-1,14,TRBJ1-5,TGCGCGGAGACTGGGAATTTAGGCAATCAGCCCCAGCATTTT,CAETGNLGNQPQHF
TRBD1,-,TRBV7-9,15,TRBJ2-3,TGTGCCAGCAGCTTAGGGGACAGGGAAACAGATACGCAGTATTTT,CASSLGDRETDTQYF
TRBD2,once,TRBV10-2,14,TRBJ2-2,TGCGCCAGCAGCGCCGGGACTAGCGCCGGGGAGCTGTTTTTT,CASSAGTSAGELFF
-,once,TRBV5-4,13,TRBJ1-2,TGTGCCAGCAGCTTGGGGCAGTCATATGGCTACACCTTC,CASSLGQSYGYTF
-,-,TRBV28,12,TRBJ2-7,TGTGCCAGCAGTTTGATCGGGTCGTCGCAGTACTTC,CASSLIGSSQYF
-,-,TRBV27,17,TRBJ1-5,TGTGCCAGCAGATCTTGGCAGGGAGGGGGTAGCAATCAGCCCCAGCATTTT,CASRSWQGGGSNQPQHF
-,-,TRBV25-1,15,TRBJ2-4,TGTGCCAGCAGTGAAACAGGTTCAGCCAAAAACATTCAGTACTTC,CASSETGSAKNIQYF
-,-,TRBV30,13,TRBJ1-5,TGTGCCTGGAGTGTACAGACAGGTCAGCCCCAGCATTTT,CAWSVQTGQPQHF
TRBD1,-,TRBV2,15,TRBJ2-7,TGTGCCAGCAGCCCAGCCGGACAGGGACCTTACGAGCAGTACTTC,CASSPAGQGPYEQYF
-,-,TRBV5-4,11,TRBJ2-1,TGTGCCAGCAGCTCAGGAGGGTTACAGTTCTTC,CASSSGGLQFF
TRBD1,-,TRBV5-1,15,TRBJ2-3,TGCGCCAGCAGTGGTGACAGGGGGTACGGTGATACGCAGTATTTT,CASSGDRGYGDTQYF
TRBD1,-,TRBV6-1,13,TRBJ1-1,TGTGCCAGCAGGACGACAGGGCTCACTGAAGCTTTCTTT,CASRTTGLTEAFF
-,-,TRBV7-3,14,TRBJ2-7,TGTGCCAGCAGCTTATCGGGCGGGGTCAACGAGCAGTACTTC,CASSLSGGVNEQYF
-,-,TRBV10-2,13,TRBJ1-1,TGCGCCAGCAAGGAGGGGGTAGGTACTGAAGCTTTCTTT,CASKEGVGTEAFF
-,-,TRBV19,14,TRBJ2-1,TGTGCCAGTATTTCAAGGGGAAAGGGGAATGAGCAGTTCTTC,CASISRGKGNEQFF
-,-,TRBV4-3,18,TRBJ1-2,TGCGCCAGCAGCCAAGGGACGGGTGAACTTACGATTAACTATGGCTACACCTTC,CASSQGTGELTINYGYTF
TRBD2,once,TRBV4-3,16,TRBJ2-5,TGCGCCAGCAGCCAAGTCGGGAGGGGGGGGCAAGAGACCCAGTACTTC,CASSQVGRGGQETQYF
-,-,TRBV9,13,TRBJ2-3,TGTGCCAGCAGCGCAAACAGGGCCGATACGCAGTATTTT,CASSANRADTQYF
-,-,TRBV6-5,14,TRBJ2-7,TGTGCCAGCAGTTACTCGTCCCACGGCTACGAGCAGTACTTC,CASSYSSHGYEQYF
-,-,TRBV28,12,TRBJ1-5,TGTGCCAGCAGTTTATCGGGTCAGCCCCAGCATTTT,CASSLSGQPQHF
-,once,TRBV5-5,17,TRBJ1-5,TGTGCCAGCAGCTTGCGGTCAGGGACATATAGCAATCAGCCCCAGCATTTT,CASSLRSGTYSNQPQHF
-,few,TRBV7-9,14,TRBJ2-5,TGTGCCAGCAGCGGACGTGGGGGGCAAGAGACCCAGTACTTC,CASSGRGGQETQYF
-,-,TRBV4-1,13,TRBJ2-3,TGCGCCAGCCGAGCGGATAGCACAGATACGCAGTATTTT,CASRADSTDTQYF
-,few,TRBV16,15,TRBJ1-5,TGTGCCAGCAGCCAATCGGGCCAGGCAAATCAGCCCCAGCATTTT,CASSQSGQANQPQHF
-,-,TRBV2,11,TRBJ2-7,TGTGCCAGCAGTGAGGCTTACGAGCAGTACTTC,CASSEAYEQYF
-,-,TRBV7-2,18,TRBJ2-1,TGTGCCAGCAGCTTAAGGGCCGGTGGGGCTAGCTCCTACAATGAGCAGTTCTTC,CASSLRAGGASSYNEQFF
-,-,TRBV18,15,TRBJ1-2,TGTGCCAGCTCACCACTCGAGGGGGGGGCCTATGGCTACACCTTC,CASSPLEGGAYGYTF
-,-,TRBV7-9,14,TRBJ1-3,TGTGCCAGCAGCCCGGGGGTAATTGGAAACACCATATATTTT,CASSPGVIGNTIYF
TRBD1,-,TRBV6-5,15,TRBJ1-6,TGTGCCAGCAGTCCCGGAGCAGGGGGTAATTCACCCCTCCACTTT,CASSPGAGGNSPLHF
-,-,TRBV5-1,16,TRBJ1-1,TGCGCCAGCAGCTTGGTTTCGGGGGATGGTGTCACTGAAGCTTTCTTT,CASSLVSGDGVTEAFF
TRBD1,-,TRBV4-1,15,TRBJ1-1,TGCGCCAGCAGCCAAGGACAGGGGGCTAGGACTGAAGCTTTCTTT,CASSQGQGARTEAFF
TRBD2,-,TRBV5-4,15,TRBJ2-5,TGTGCCAGCAGCTTTCAAAGCGGGGGGGAAGAGACCCAGTACTTC,CASSFQSGGEETQYF
-,-,TRBV9,16,TRBJ1-1,TGTGCCAGCAGCGTTTCAATAGGGGGTGGGAACACTGAAGCTTTCTTT,CASSVSIGGGNTEAFF
TRBD1,-,TRBV7-2,15,TRBJ1-2,TGTGCCAGCAGCCTAGAGGGGGCAGGCGGGGGAAGATACACCTTC,CASSLEGAGGGRYTF
-,-,TRBV18,11,TRBJ1-1,TGTGCCAGCTTGACGGGACTTGAAGCTTTCTTT,CASLTGLEAFF
-,-,TRBV7-2,16,TRBJ2-2,TGTGCCAGCAGCTTAGCGCGGTGGGGGGTTCCCGGGGAGCTGTTTTTT,CASSLARWGVPGELFF
TRBD1,-,TRBV11-2,12,TRBJ1-1,TGTGCCAGCAATGACAGGGGGCGCGAAGCTTTCTTT,CASNDRGREAFF
TRBD2,-,TRBV18,14,TRBJ2-7,TGTGCCAGCTCACCTGCTAGCGGGGTCGACGAGCAGTACTTC,CASSPASGVDEQYF
-,-,TRBV11-2,13,TRBJ1-2,TGTGCCAGCAGCCCCCGGGTCCACTATGGCTACACCTTC,CASSPRVHYGYTF
-,-,TRBV10-3,13,TRBJ2-7,TGTGCCATCAGCCTGGACAATTCCTACGAGCAGTACTTC,CAISLDNSYEQYF
TRBD1,-,TRBV4-2,16,TRBJ2-7,TGTGCCAGCAGCCGGGGGCGATTCACAGGGGACTACGAGCAGTACTTC,CASSRGRFTGDYEQYF
-,-,TRBV18,13,TRBJ2-3,TGTGCCAGTTCGGCGGGGACCACAGATACGCAGTATTTT,CASSAGTTDTQYF
TRBD2,-,TRBV28,16,TRBJ2-2,TGTGCCAGCAGTTCCTTAGCGGGACGGGGCACCGGGGAGCTGTTTTTT,CASSSLAGRGTGELFF